This T cell receptor (beta chain) derives from a study of T-cell reconstitution after alpha-beta-depleted transplantation in children. Study-wide points: Alpha-beta T cells about two months after transplant reportedly derived from several hundred expanded graft clones. From surviving recipient T cells and thymic progenitors came the high day-60 TCRbeta diversity observed in some patients. After one year, T-cell counts and TCRbeta diversity mostly came from new T cells.

TCRbeta library construction was performed incorporating unique molecular identifiers. TCRdb reprocessed the PCR reads with MiXCR, giving one entry per CDR3 protein. Among approximately 500,000 distinct CDR3 sequences listed, roughly a tenth were seen once. V was shortened by 0 bases and J by 7 bases, with 7 bases between the two germline ends. Looked up from germline, CDR1 is MNHEY and CDR2 is SMNVEV (reference sequence). There are 12 residues in the CDR3. This clonotype occurred many times. Its antigen is not identified. The rearrangement links TRBV27 to TRBJ2-7; tentative D call: TRBD2 (6 bases). Sequenced here: PBMCs, sampled before TCRalphabeta/CD19-depleted stem cell transplant. This clonotype was obtained from a child aged 2 to 9 with inherited bone marrow failure, due to receive a stem cell transplant. The CDR3 is CASSLSRGEQYF. As DNA, the CDR3 is TGTGCCAGCAGTTTATCACGGGGGGAGCAGTACTTC.